This is a list of T cell receptor beta chains from one sample in a study of OX40 agonist ivuxolimab in advanced cancers. Produced via immunoSEQ multiplex PCR; TCRdb's table is partial and in-frame only. The data show about 66,000 clones, about 91% seen once. This specimen consisted of CD4+ or CD8+ T cells sorted from blood, obtained in a trial of the OX40 agonist ivuxolimab. The receptor source for this set is an adult with an advanced solid tumor such as melanoma, head and neck, liver or kidney cancer. Both conserved end residues are part of each CDR3. The D gene is left open where the match is weak. A row's size may be missing; if present it is once, few, many or a size class.

>-|TRBJ1-5|TRBV4-1|-
TGCGCCAGCAGTTCGGACAGATCGAGCAATCAGCCCCAGCATTTT
CASSSDRSSNQPQHF
>-|TRBJ2-2|TRBV7-3|TRBD1
TGTGCCAGCAGCCTACAGGGGGTGAACACCGGGGAGCTGTTTTTT
CASSLQGVNTGELFF
>-|TRBJ2-1|TRBV29-1|-
TGCAGCGTTGAAGATCTCGTTGAGCAGTTCTTC
CSVEDLVEQFF
>-|TRBJ2-3|TRBV7-3|-
TGTGCCAGCAGCTTAACCCGAGTAGCGCCGGGGTCAGATACGCAGTATTTT
CASSLTRVAPGSDTQYF
>-|TRBJ2-3|TRBV2|-
TGTGCCAGCAGTCCAGACTACACAGATACGCAGTATTTT
CASSPDYTDTQYF
>-|TRBJ1-2|TRBV28|-
TGTGCCAGCAGGGCGGGGCCCTATGGCTACACCTTC
CASRAGPYGYTF
>-|TRBJ2-1|TRBV7-6|-
TGTGCCAGCAGCTTAGAAGAGAGACGCCGGGAGCAGTTCTTC
CASSLEERRREQFF
>-|TRBJ1-2|TRBV29-1|-
TGCAGCGTGTACCGGGACATCTATGGCTACACCTTC
CSVYRDIYGYTF
>few|TRBJ2-7|TRBV5-4|-
TGTGCCAGCAGCCTGGGATTCTACGAGCAGTACTTC
CASSLGFYEQYF
>-|TRBJ1-2|TRBV5-4|TRBD1
TGTGCCAGCAGCAGCCGGACAGGGGGCGACTATGGCTACACCTTC
CASSSRTGGDYGYTF
>-|TRBJ1-2|TRBV6-5|-
TGTGCCAGCAGTGCCTACATAGGGGGCTACACCTTC
CASSAYIGGYTF
>-|TRBJ1-6|TRBV19|-
TGTGCCAGTAGGACTCACGCTAATAATTCACCCCTCCACTTT
CASRTHANNSPLHF
>-|TRBJ2-7|TRBV9|TRBD2
TGTGCCAGCAGCGGAGGACAGGAGAGGACTAGCGGGGCCTACGAGCAGTACTTC
CASSGGQERTSGAYEQYF
>-|TRBJ2-3|TRBV10-3|-
TGTGCCATCAGTGAGCGGACGGAACCTGGGGGTACGCAGTATTTT
CAISERTEPGGTQYF
>-|TRBJ2-7|TRBV7-2|-
TGTGCCAGCAGCTTAGTACCGGAGTACGAGCAGTACTTC
CASSLVPEYEQYF
>-|TRBJ1-2|TRBV30|-
TGTGCCTTTGATGCTCCTAACTATGGCTACACCTTC
CAFDAPNYGYTF
>-|TRBJ1-3|TRBV18|-
TGTGCCAGCTCAGCCGGTACAGGAAGAGAAAACACCATATATTTT
CASSAGTGRENTIYF
>-|TRBJ1-5|TRBV7-2|-
TGTGCCAGCAGCTGGAACCTGGGGCGCAATCAGCCCCAGCATTTT
CASSWNLGRNQPQHF
>-|TRBJ2-1|TRBV10-3|TRBD2
TGTGCCCCCTGCCCCCTCGCGGGAGGGTGTGCGTTCTTC
CAPCPLAGGCAFF